This TCR beta chain was profiled in a study of long-term antiretroviral therapy in people with HIV. Study results and limitations: The repertoire was dominated at all time points by clones expanded before ART. Diversity rose after ART but stayed below transplant donor controls.

An immunoSEQ assay, version v3.0, was performed at survey level. Only in-frame clones appear in the TCRdb table, and some are missing; sequencing was by immunoSEQ multiplex PCR. The sample yields approximately 24,000 clones, 70% to 85% seen once. There was at least one pre-ART PBMC sample for each donor, plus at least two post-ART PBMC samples. To note about this clone: Its specificity is not known.

This CDR3 comprises 13 residues. Trimming pared 0 bases from V and 6 bases from J, leaving 8 bases between. CDR1 and CDR2 (germline): MNHEY, SVGAGI. The source is a man in his thirties or forties with HIV. This rearrangement joins TRBV6-5 to TRBJ1-2, with D possibly being TRBD1 (5 bases). Here the sequenced sample was unsorted PBMCs, taken 4.4 years after starting antiretroviral therapy. The CDR3: CASSYSAGNGYTF. CDR3 in DNA: TGTGCCAGCAGTTACTCGGCAGGGAATGGCTACACCTTC.